This T cell receptor beta chain was recovered during a study of cytomegalovirus exposure and HLA in healthy donors. Study results and limitations: In a later analysis, a missense DCLRE1C variant was linked to TCR beta V- and J-gene trimming.

V lost 0 bases, J lost 5 bases, and 18 bases lay in between. The length of the CDR3 is 16 residues. Germline V CDR1 and CDR2: SGHDT, YYEEEE. Details on this clone: Its antigen is undetermined.

PCR amplification relied on 60 Vbeta primers (plus 13 Jbeta primers). Method: immunoSEQ multiplex PCR; TCRdb's copy keeps in-frame clones and lacks some. The table lists approximately 110,000 clones, about 59% of them singletons. The receptor comes from a man in his thirties or forties in good health and CMV-seropositive. Material: PBMCs. The chain has TRBV5-6 and TRBJ2-7; D might be TRBD1 (5 bases). The CDR3 sequence is CASSLAVVQGEDEQYF. CDR3 in DNA: TGTGCCAGCAGCTTGGCGGTGGTCCAGGGCGAAGACGAGCAGTACTTC.